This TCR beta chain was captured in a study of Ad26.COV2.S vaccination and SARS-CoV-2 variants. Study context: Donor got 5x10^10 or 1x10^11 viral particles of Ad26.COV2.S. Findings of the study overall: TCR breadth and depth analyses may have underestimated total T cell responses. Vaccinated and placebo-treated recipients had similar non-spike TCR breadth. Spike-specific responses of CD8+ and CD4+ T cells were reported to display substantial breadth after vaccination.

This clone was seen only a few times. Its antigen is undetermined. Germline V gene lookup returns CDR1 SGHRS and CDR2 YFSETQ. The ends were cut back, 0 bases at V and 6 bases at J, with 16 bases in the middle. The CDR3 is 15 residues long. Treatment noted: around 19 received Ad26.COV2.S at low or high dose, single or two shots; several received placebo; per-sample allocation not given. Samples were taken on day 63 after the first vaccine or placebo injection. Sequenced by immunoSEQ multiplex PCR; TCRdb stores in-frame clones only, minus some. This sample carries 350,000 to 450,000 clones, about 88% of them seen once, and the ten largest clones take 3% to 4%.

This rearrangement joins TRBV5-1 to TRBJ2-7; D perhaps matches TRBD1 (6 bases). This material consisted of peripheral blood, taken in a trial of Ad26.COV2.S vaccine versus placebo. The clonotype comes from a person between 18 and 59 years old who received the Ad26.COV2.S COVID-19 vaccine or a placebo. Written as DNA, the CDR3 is TGCGCCAGCAGCTTGGGCAGGGGTGGGGCGGCCGAGCAGTACTTC. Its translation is CASSLGRGGAAEQYF.